The 5 T cell receptor beta chains in this list originate from one sample, sequenced in a study of vaccination and CD4 T cells after COVID-19. These TCRs' antigens remain unknown. Cultured CD4+ T-cell DNA underwent Oncomine TCR Beta short-read sequencing. TCRdb passed the PCR reads through MiXCR, listing each CDR3 protein once. The sample carries 15,000 to 20,000 distinct CDR3 sequences, 45% to 50% recorded once. This sample's treatment: roughly ten-day PBMC culture with coronavirus spike peptide pools or control peptides (ViraFEST assay). Sequenced here: CD4+ T cells from blood, cultured in vitro, sampled before SARS-CoV-2 vaccination. The receptors here all came from a human donor who received a COVID-19 vaccine.

V usage is TRBV19 and J usage is TRBJ2-5; TRBD1 might be the D (5 bases). The CDR3 has 14 amino acids. V shed 6 bases and J shed 5 bases, with 16 bases lying between them. Germline assignment: CDR1 LNHDA and CDR2 SQIVND (reference sequence). The CDR3 loop is CASSPPWGEETQYF. CDR3 nucleotides: TGTGCCAGTAGCCCCCCATGGGGCGAGGAGACCCAGTACTTC. Full variable domain (rest looked up from reference TRBV19 and TRBJ2-5): DGGITQSPKYLFRKEGQNVTLSCEQNLNHDAMYWYRQDPGQGLRLIYYSQIVNDFQKGDIAEGYSVSREKKESFPLTVTSAQKNPTAFYLCASSPPWGEETQYFGPGTRLLVL.

The CDR3 reads CASSLTSGEAGANVLTF. The CDR3 bases are TGTGCCAGCAGCCTTACTAGCGGGGAAGCTGGGGCCAACGTCCTGACTTTC. The chain combines TRBV7-3 with TRBJ2-6; 10 bases are a match to TRBD2. The CDR3 is 17 residues long. Germline CDR1 SGHTA, CDR2 FQGTGA. V gave up 5 bases and J gave up 2 bases; unmatched junction bases: 6.

The rearrangement uses TRBV6-1 and TRBJ2-7; D perhaps matches TRBD1 (6 bases). This CDR3 region has 15 residues. V was trimmed by 6 bases and J by 1 base, leaving 16 bases between them. The germline V gene encodes CDR1 MNHNS and CDR2 SASEGT. In DNA, the CDR3 is TGTGCCAGCAGGCGATACAGGGCCCCTTCCTACGAGCAGTACTTC. Encoded protein: CASRRYRAPSYEQYF.

The chain is built from TRBV24-1 and TRBJ1-5, with D uncertain. V was trimmed by 9 bases and J by 0 bases, leaving 11 bases between them. CDR1 is KGHDR, CDR2 SFDVKD, per germline. The length of the CDR3 is 14 residues. Written as DNA, the CDR3 is TGTGCCACCTCGGGATACCTTAGCAATCAGCCCCAGCATTTT. It is translated as CATSGYLSNQPQHF.

This clonotype was seen once. The J gene is TRBJ1-1, the V gene TRBV12-5; D gene uncertain. Germline loops: CDR1 LGHNT, CDR2 FRNRAP. CDR3 size: 16 residues. V lost 1 base to trimming and J lost 3 bases, with 15 bases between them. The CDR3 is CASGLARGSRDTEAFF. Here the CDR3 DNA reads TGTGCTAGTGGTTTGGCCCGAGGGAGTCGGGACACTGAAGCTTTCTTT.